These 10 T cell receptor beta chains originate from one sample sequenced in a study of CXCR3-negative and CXCR3-positive naive CD8 T cells. The libraries of TRB cDNA were constructed through 5' RACE using UMI labels. TCRdb re-called the 5' RACE reads; every CDR3 protein appears as one record, without DNA. The sample has 8,000 to 8,500 distinct CDR3 sequences. The material sequenced was naive CXCR3- CD8+ T cells from blood. Subset defined: CD45RO-CCR7+CD27+CD95- naive CD8+ T cells lacking CXCR3 (TNR3-). The receptors come from a human donor in good health. Some clones in this sample may be carry-over from other donors' samples.

This clonotype counts as medium-sized by frequency. The rearrangement uses TRBV4-3 and TRBJ1-2. CDR1 and CDR2 from the germline V gene are LGHNA and YSLEER. The CDR3 runs 15 residues. CDR3 amino acids: CASSQDLGSYYGYTF.

The rearrangement links TRBV10-2 to TRBJ1-5; the D gene TCRdb calls, TRBD1, cannot be checked with no DNA. CDR1 is WSHSY and CDR2 is SAAADI in the germline V gene. This CDR3 is 14 amino acids long. The CDR3 sequence is CASSERGPNQPQHF.

The chain uses TRBV7-2 and TRBJ2-3; TCRdb's D call of TRBD2 is untestable without DNA. Germline CDR1 SGHTA, CDR2 FQGNSA. This CDR3 has 17 residues. CDR3 protein: CASSLERVAVSTDTQYF.

This clonotype is classed as medium-sized (0.01 to 0.1%) by frequency. The rearrangement joins TRBV10-3 to TRBJ2-1; TCRdb proposes TRBD2, but this gene call is untestable without DNA. The CDR3 loop spans 17 amino acids. Germline V gene sequence: CDR1 ENHRY, CDR2 SYGVKD. This CDR3 is CAISEPTRAGEHNEQFF.

The V and J genes are TRBV5-1 and TRBJ1-4; TCRdb gives TRBD1 as the D gene, but with no DNA this cannot be confirmed. The CDR3 is 13 amino acids. Germline CDR1 and CDR2: SGHRS and YFSETQ. The CDR3 region is CASSHYGRGELFF.

The rearrangement joins TRBV3-1 to TRBJ2-7. The CDR3 covers 12 residues. Germline V gene lookup returns CDR1 LGHDT and CDR2 YNNKEL (reference sequence). This CDR3 is CASSHGTYEQYF.

The chain employs TRBV29-1 and TRBJ1-1; absent DNA, TCRdb's TRBD1 call cannot be checked. The CDR3 contains 13 residues. Germline assignment: CDR1 SQVTM and CDR2 ANQGSEA. Here the CDR3 reads CSVQTGGYTEAFF.

The chain couples TRBV27 to TRBJ2-7; TCRdb's D gene call, TRBD2, goes unchecked for lack of DNA. Germline assignment: CDR1 MNHEY and CDR2 SMNVEV (reference sequence). CDR3 length: 15 amino acids. The CDR3 is CASKESQGGPYEQYF.

The chain has TRBV29-1 and TRBJ2-7; the TCRdb D gene call, TRBD1, has no DNA to confirm it. This CDR3 is 14 amino acids long. Per germline, CDR1 SQVTM and CDR2 ANQGSEA. CDR3 residues: CSVGVPDRGYEQYF.

The gene calls are TRBV19 and TRBJ1-1. This CDR3 has 14 amino acids. CDR1 is LNHDA, CDR2 SQIVND, per germline (reference sequence). The CDR3 spells CASSLTTGNTEAFF. The full variable domain, with the rest looked up from reference TRBV19 and TRBJ1-1, is DGGITQSPKYLFRKEGQNVTLSCEQNLNHDAMYWYRQDPGQGLRLIYYSQIVNDFQKGDIAEGYSVSREKKESFPLTVTSAQKNPTAFYLCASSLTTGNTEAFFGQGTRLTVV.